The clone carrying this TCR beta chain occurred once. Its antigen is unknown. Clones were sequenced by immunoSEQ multiplex PCR, and TCRdb holds only the in-frame ones, with some missing. The table includes more than 850,000 clones, 75% to 85% detected once. This record comes from a study of shared clonotypes between healthy human individuals. General observations from the study: Estimated richness values were generally larger in naive subsets than in memory subsets. Generation of non-shared clonotypes was less probable than generation of clonotypes shared by all four donors. Clonotype sharing levels among donors were expected to vary with sequencing depth.

The CDR3 sequence is 17 residues long. The J segment lost 4 bases and the V segment lost 11 bases, leaving 14 bases of the junction unmatched. The germline CDR1 and CDR2 sequences are ENHRY and SYGVKD. This TCR derives from a man aged 18 to 35 in good health. Some clones in this sample may be carry-over from other donors' samples. The sample consisted of memory CD4+ T cells from PBMCs. Subset: CD45RA-negative fraction. The chain has TRBV10-3 and TRBJ2-5; 15 bases align to TRBD2. CDR3 loop: CAVTPGLAGGGTETQYF. In nucleotides, the CDR3 is TGTGCCGTCACGCCGGGACTAGCGGGAGGTGGTACAGAGACCCAGTACTTC.